The 25 T cell receptor beta chains below all came from one sample that was sequenced in a study of T cells after yellow fever vaccination. TCRdb called the 5' RACE reads again in MiXCR, with one record for every CDR3 protein. Of 250,000 to 300,000 distinct CDR3 sequences in the sample, 8.7% were seen once. The sample was CD4+ T cells sorted from PBMCs, taken 5 days after the yellow fever booster vaccination. Receptors were obtained from a young man who received the YFV17D yellow fever vaccine.

This chain links TRBV5-1 with TRBJ1-4; D is uncertain. Germline CDR1 and CDR2: SGHRS and YFSETQ. V lost 0 bases, J lost 4 bases, and 7 bases lay in between. CDR3 length: 14 residues. In DNA form, the CDR3 reads TGCGCCAGCAGCTTGGGCTTCAATAATGAAAAACTGTTTTTT. Translated: CASSLGFNNEKLFF.

This chain uses TRBV18 with TRBJ1-1, with D perhaps matching TRBD1 (5 bases). The V and J ends lost 2 bases and 1 base respectively, with 14 bases between them. The CDR3 is made up of 16 amino acids. The germline V gene encodes CDR1 KGHSH and CDR2 LQKENI. The CDR3 coding sequence is TGTGCCAGCTCACCAAAGTTGCAGGGACCGAACACTGAAGCTTTCTTT. Protein: CASSPKLQGPNTEAFF.

This clonotype was recorded a few times. This chain uses TRBV30 with TRBJ1-5, with 9 bases aligning to TRBD1. Germline V gene lookup returns CDR1 GTSNPN and CDR2 SVGIG (reference sequence). V was clipped by 7 bases and J by 5 bases; unmatched bases: 9. This CDR3 is built from 14 residues. CDR3 region: CASQDRGLYQPQHF. The CDR3 nucleotides read TGTGCCTCTCAGGACAGGGGACTGTATCAGCCCCAGCATTTT.

This clonotype showed up just a few times. V is TRBV6-6 and J is TRBJ2-7; the D is unclear. The germline V gene encodes CDR1 MNHNY and CDR2 SVGAGI (reference sequence). The CDR3 has 13 amino acids. The germline V and J ends were trimmed by 0 bases and 1 base, with 4 bases remaining between them. The CDR3 bases are TGTGCCAGCAGTTACTCTCTTTCCTACGAGCAGTACGTC. Translated: CASSYSLSYEQYV.

In this sample, this clonotype turned up a few times. The V gene is TRBV14, the J gene TRBJ2-4; no clear D gene. The CDR3 is 13 residues long. Trimming cost V 3 bases and J 7 bases, with 10 bases left between them. Germline CDR1 and CDR2: SGHDN and FVKESK. In nucleotides, the CDR3 is TGTGCCAGCAGCCAGTACACCGGCAACATTCAGTACTTC. Translating it yields CASSQYTGNIQYF. The variable domain in full, with the rest retrieved from reference TRBV14 and TRBJ2-4, is EAGVTQFPSHSVIEKGQTVTLRCDPISGHDNLYWYRRVMGKEIKFLLHFVKESKQDESGMPNNRFLAERTGGTYSTLKVQPAELEDSGVYFCASSQYTGNIQYFGAGTRLSVL.

This clonotype was seen only a few times. The chain recombines TRBV30 with TRBJ2-2, with D possibly matching TRBD2 (5 bases). The germline V and J ends were trimmed by 3 bases and 0 bases, with 20 bases remaining between them. This CDR3 has 18 amino acids. CDR1 and CDR2 from the germline V gene are GTSNPN and SVGIG (reference sequence). CDR3 coding DNA: TGTGCCTGGAGGCCAGGACCTACCCAGAGGGCGAACACCGGGGAGCTGTTTTTT. Amino acids: CAWRPGPTQRANTGELFF.

V gene TRBV5-5 combines with J gene TRBJ2-7, with a possible D match to TRBD1 (6 bases). Germline CDR1 SGHKS, CDR2 YYEKEE (reference sequence). The CDR3 covers 15 residues. Trimming shortened V by 0 bases and J by 6 bases, and 16 bases separated the two germline ends. This chain's CDR3 is CASSLEPGDTSEQYV. DNA for the CDR3: TGTGCCAGCAGCTTGGAGCCAGGGGACACTAGCGAGCAGTACGTC.

The table lists this clonotype with many counts. At one boundary the junction diverges from the germline segment, which might be a read error. The V gene is TRBV12-3 or TRBV12-4, the J gene TRBJ2-3; possibly TRBD1 for D (5 bases). The CDR3 is 12 residues long. CDR3 DNA: TGTGCCAGCAGTTTAGGGCAGGGATTGACACATTTT. This encodes CASSLGQGLTHF.

This clonotype was seen only a few times. The V gene is TRBV7-3, the J gene TRBJ1-6; possibly TRBD1 for D (6 bases). Germline V gene sequence: CDR1 SGHTA, CDR2 FQGTGA. The CDR3 length is 15 residues. The V end was cut by 6 bases, the J end by 10 bases, with 19 bases between. This chain's CDR3 is CASRSAGVTGSPLHF. The CDR3 DNA reads TGTGCCAGCAGGTCCGCAGGGGTTACCGGATCACCCCTCCACTTT.

This chain uses TRBV29-1 with TRBJ1-1; weak D call: TRBD1 (6 bases). This CDR3 comprises 11 residues. The germline gives CDR1 SQVTM, CDR2 ANQGSEA. V was pared by 4 bases and J by 7 bases, with 10 bases between. The CDR3 DNA is TGCAGCGTTGTTGAGGGGGGTGAAGCTTTCTTT. Its translation: CSVVEGGEAFF.

This clonotype was observed a few times. CDR3 residues: CASTPNRRAYEQYF. For the CDR3, the DNA is TGTGCCAGTACTCCGAACCGCAGAGCCTACGAGCAGTACTTC. This chain uses TRBV19 with TRBJ2-7; D remains ambiguous. Trimming cost V 7 bases and J 2 bases, with 15 bases left between them. This CDR3 is built from 14 residues. CDR1 is LNHDA, CDR2 SQIVND, per germline (reference sequence).

The chain has TRBV10-2 and TRBJ2-1, with D hard to call. V was trimmed by 4 bases and J by 6 bases, leaving 13 bases between them. CDR1 is WSHSY, CDR2 SAAADI, per germline. The CDR3 is 14 residues long. The CDR3 sequence: CASSGGWQPNEQFF. The CDR3 DNA reads as TGCGCCAGCAGTGGTGGGTGGCAGCCCAATGAGCAGTTCTTC.

The gene calls are TRBV7-9 and TRBJ2-4; D is possibly TRBD1 (5 bases). The germline V gene encodes CDR1 SEHNR and CDR2 FQNEAQ (reference sequence). The germline V and J ends were trimmed by 6 bases and 7 bases, with 16 bases remaining between them. The CDR3 runs to 14 residues. The chain's CDR3 is CASSLAQGWNIQYF. For the CDR3, the DNA is TGTGCCAGCAGTTTGGCTCAGGGTTGGAACATTCAGTACTTC.

The V gene is TRBV15, the J gene TRBJ2-1, with D tentatively TRBD2 (5 bases). Trimming shortened V by 0 bases and J by 6 bases, and 9 bases separated the two germline ends. The CDR3 has 14 residues. CDR1 LNHNV and CDR2 YYDKDF come from the germline V gene (reference sequence). DNA of the CDR3: TGTGCCACCAGCAGAGATGTCGGGGTCAATGAGCAGTTCTTC. It translates to CATSRDVGVNEQFF.

This chain uses TRBV12-3 or TRBV12-4 with TRBJ2-3; 9 bases match TRBD2. V lost 6 bases, J lost 1 base, and 5 bases stayed unmatched. This CDR3 contains 15 residues. The chain's CDR3 is CASRRSGGRTDTQYF. The CDR3 bases are TGTGCCAGCAGGAGAAGCGGGGGGCGCACAGATACGCAGTATTTT.

Many counts were recorded for this clonotype. The chain joins TRBV20-1 to TRBJ2-5; 10 bases match TRBD1. This CDR3 spans 14 amino acids. Germline trimming cut 2 bases from V and 4 bases from J; bases unmatched to any gene: 4. Germline CDR1 and CDR2: DFQATT and SNEGSKA (reference sequence). The CDR3 bases are TGCAGTGCTAGACCTTGGGACAGGGGAGAGACCCAGTACTTC. As protein: CSARPWDRGETQYF.

This clonotype was detected ten times or more. V is TRBV7-2 and J is TRBJ2-4; 7 nucleotides align to TRBD1. The V segment lost 5 bases and the J segment 4 bases; nucleotides outside the gene matches: 2. The CDR3 covers 13 residues. Germline V gene lookup returns CDR1 SGHTA and CDR2 FQGNSA. CDR3 sequence reads: CASSTQGKNIQYF. For the CDR3, the DNA is TGTGCCAGCAGCACACAGGGGAAAAACATTCAGTACTTC.

This clonotype has more than one count but fewer than ten. One junction end does not reproduce the germline sequence, and a read error may be involved. The V gene is TRBV4-3, the J gene TRBJ2-3; the match to TRBD2 covers 10 bases. CDR3 size: 16 residues. CDR1 is LGHNA and CDR2 is YSLEER in the germline V gene. The CDR3 nucleotides read TGCGCCAGCAGCCAAGTCCTAGCGGGGGACACAGATACGCAGTTTTTT. The encoded protein is CASSQVLAGDTDTQFF.

This clonotype was found a few times. The chain has TRBV6-5 and TRBJ1-2; the D is unclear. V was cut by 0 bases and J by 6 bases, with 11 bases left in between. Germline CDR1 MNHEY, CDR2 SVGAGI. This CDR3 contains 14 residues. CDR3 loop: CASSYSAGKHGYTF. The DNA for the CDR3 is TGTGCCAGCAGTTACTCCGCCGGGAAGCATGGCTACACCTTC.

This rearrangement joins TRBV12-3 or TRBV12-4 to TRBJ1-5, with 8 nucleotides matching TRBD1. The CDR3 runs to 16 residues. J lost 9 bases, V lost 0 bases, and 10 bases had no gene match. CDR3 in amino acids: CASSLAGTGGGGPQHF. As DNA, the CDR3 is TGTGCCAGCAGTTTAGCCGGGACAGGCGGAGGGGGGCCCCAGCATTTT.

This clonotype has at least ten counts. The chain couples TRBV12-3 or TRBV12-4 to TRBJ2-3; TRBD1 is a possible D gene (5 bases). Trimming cost V 7 bases and J 2 bases, with 13 bases left between them. The CDR3 totals 14 residues. The CDR3 loop is CASTIQVNTDTQYF. The CDR3 DNA sequence: TGTGCCAGCACCATACAGGTTAACACAGATACGCAGTATTTT.

At least ten counts were recorded for this clonotype. The rearrangement joins TRBV27 to TRBJ1-1; 9 nucleotides match TRBD1. J was trimmed by 5 bases and V by 6 bases; bases with no gene match: 1. The germline CDR1 and CDR2 sequences are MNHEY and SMNVEV (reference sequence). The CDR3 runs 12 residues. The CDR3 DNA follows: TGTGCCAGCAGGACAGGGGGGACTGAAGCTTTCTTT. Residues: CASRTGGTEAFF.

This clonotype turned up a few times. The V and J genes are TRBV14 and TRBJ2-2; TRBD1 matches 7 bases. The V and J ends lost 8 bases and 7 bases, in that order; junction bases with no gene match: 10. Germline V gene sequence: CDR1 SGHDN, CDR2 FVKESK. The CDR3 is 14 residues long. CDR3 DNA: TGTGCCAGCCGACGAACAGGGGTTGTCGGGGAGCTGTTTTTT. Translating it yields CASRRTGVVGELFF.

V is TRBV4-2 and J is TRBJ1-1, with D unclear. V was pared by 0 bases and J by 0 bases, with 5 bases between. The CDR3 sequence is 14 residues long. Germline loops: CDR1 LGHNA, CDR2 YNFKEQ. CDR3 sequence (DNA): TGTGCCAGCAGCCAAGAATTGGTGAACACTGAAGCTTTCTTT. Residues: CASSQELVNTEAFF.

The V call is TRBV11-2, the J call TRBJ2-3, with D perhaps matching TRBD2 (5 bases). CDR1 is SGHAT and CDR2 is FQNNGV in the germline V gene. CDR3 length: 13 residues. V was clipped by 3 bases and J by 6 bases, with 10 bases between them. The CDR3 spells CASSFGPGDTQYF. Written as DNA, the CDR3 is TGTGCCAGCAGCTTCGGACCGGGGGATACGCAGTATTTT.